The 8 T cell receptor beta chains listed next were all sequenced from one sample in a study of Ad26.COV2.S vaccination and SARS-CoV-2 variants. Specified treatment: over 15 received Ad26.COV2.S at low or high dose, single or two shots; 5 received placebo; per-sample allocation not given. The investigators took samples on day 63 after the first vaccine or placebo injection. This table comes from immunoSEQ multiplex PCR, and its TCRdb copy is limited to in-frame clones, with some not included. Of roughly 700,000 clones listed, around 90% are singletons. Sequencing was performed on peripheral blood, taken in a trial of Ad26.COV2.S vaccine versus placebo. Receptors originate from a person between 18 and 59 years old who received the Ad26.COV2.S COVID-19 vaccine or a placebo.

The rearrangement uses TRBV5-4 and TRBJ1-1; TRBD1 aligns across 9 bases. The CDR3 length is 15 residues. Germline CDR1 and CDR2: SGHNT and YYREEE (reference sequence). The ends lost 4 bases at V and 4 bases at J; junction bases unmatched: 8. CDR3 DNA sequence: TGTGCCAGCAGCCCGACAGGGGGTTCTGGCACTGAAGCTTTCTTT. Encoded protein: CASSPTGGSGTEAFF.

V gene TRBV7-9 combines with J gene TRBJ1-1, with a weak D call TRBD1 (6 bases). The germline V gene has CDR1 SEHNR and CDR2 FQNEAQ (reference sequence). The germline V and J ends were trimmed by 4 bases and 5 bases, with 14 bases remaining between them. This CDR3 is 14 amino acids long. The CDR3 DNA sequence: TGTGCCAGCAGCTCCCCTACTACAGGGACTGAAGCTTTCTTT. Protein: CASSSPTTGTEAFF. Supplemented by reference TRBV7-9 and TRBJ1-1, the full variable domain reads DTGVSQNPRHKITKRGQNVTFRCDPISEHNRLYWYRQTLGQGPEFLTYFQNEAQLEKSRLLSDRFSAERPKGSFSTLEIQRTEQGDSAMYLCASSSPTTGTEAFFGQGTRLTVV.

This chain uses TRBV6-5 with TRBJ1-2; D might be TRBD1 (6 bases). CDR3 length: 11 residues. V shed 7 bases and J shed 14 bases, with 17 bases lying between them. CDR1 and CDR2 (germline): MNHEY, SVGAGI. The CDR3 here is CASTQSDRETF. In DNA form, the CDR3 reads TGTGCCAGCACTCAATCGGACAGAGAAACCTTC.

The J gene is TRBJ1-1, the V gene TRBV12-3 or TRBV12-4; D is perhaps TRBD1 (6 bases). This CDR3 is 13 amino acids long. V was clipped by 6 bases and J by 0 bases, with 8 bases between them. In DNA, the CDR3 is TGTGCCAGCAGCGGACAGATGAACACTGAAGCTTTCTTT. Translation: CASSGQMNTEAFF.

The chain combines TRBV29-1 with TRBJ1-4; 8 nucleotides agree with TRBD1. This CDR3 contains 15 residues. J gave up 8 bases and V 1 base, and 9 bases lay outside the gene matches. Germline V lookup: CDR1 SQVTM, CDR2 ANQGSEA. CDR3 nucleotides: TGCAGCGTTGAAGGGTGGGAGACAGGGGAGGAAAAACTGTTTTTT. It is translated as CSVEGWETGEEKLFF.

V usage is TRBV11-2 and J usage is TRBJ1-4; no definite D call. Per germline, CDR1 SGHAT and CDR2 FQNNGV. V was clipped by 2 bases and J by 4 bases, with 8 bases between them. The CDR3 covers 14 residues. The CDR3 nucleotides are TGTGCCAGCAGCTTATCTGAGTTTAATGAAAAACTGTTTTTT. As protein: CASSLSEFNEKLFF.

A single count supports this clone. The chain is built from TRBV29-1 and TRBJ2-1, with 8 positions matching TRBD1. V lost 3 bases to trimming and J lost 7 bases; unmatched junction nucleotides: 5. Germline CDR1 reads SQVTM; CDR2 reads ANQGSEA. This CDR3 contains 13 residues. CDR3: CSVDSGQGNEQFF. The CDR3 coding sequence is TGCAGCGTTGACAGCGGACAGGGAAATGAGCAGTTCTTC.

This rearrangement joins TRBV27 to TRBJ2-7; D is perhaps TRBD1 or TRBD2 (5 bases each). Trimming removed 2 bases from V and 3 bases from J, with 14 bases in between. This CDR3 contains 15 residues. Looked up from germline, CDR1 is MNHEY and CDR2 is SMNVEV (reference sequence). CDR3 residues: CASSLRGAEIYEQYF. The CDR3 DNA reads TGTGCCAGCAGTTTACGAGGGGCAGAGATCTACGAGCAGTACTTC.